Listed below are T cell receptor beta chains from one sample, sequenced in a study of vaccination effects on CD4 cells after COVID-19. The method was immunoSEQ multiplex PCR; TCRdb's version includes in-frame clones alone and lacks a portion of them. The data contain about 68,000 clones, about four fifths of them singletons. No antigens are known for them. The sample was CD4+ T cells from PBMCs cultured with SARS-CoV-2 spike peptides, taken before COVID-19 vaccination. The receptors were gathered from a human donor who received a COVID-19 vaccine. CDR3s leave out the opening cysteine and the closing phenylalanine or tryptophan.

v_gene	j_gene	CDR3aa
TRBV5-4	TRBJ2-3	ASSPTWGDTQY
TRBV3-1/TRBV3-2	TRBJ2-1	ASSSSVANRLAGGDEQF
TRBV5-1	TRBJ2-5	ASSGTGGWETQY
TRBV7-2	TRBJ1-1	ASSLGQGNTEAF
TRBV5-1	TRBJ2-3	ASSFTGSSTDTQY
TRBV30	TRBJ1-3	AWTLPSYTIY
TRBV2	TRBJ2-1	ASRGTYEQF
TRBV2	TRBJ1-5	ASRQGGSNQPQH
TRBV14	TRBJ2-5	ASSQDMGETQY
TRBV5-4	TRBJ2-3	ASSLDRGFSTDTQY
TRBV25-1	TRBJ2-1	ASSDHRGASYNEQF
TRBV5-1	TRBJ1-1	ASRTGSEDTEAF
TRBV11-3	TRBJ1-1	ASSLARNTEAF
TRBV5-1	TRBJ1-1	ASSWGGQGNTEAF
TRBV4-1	TRBJ1-3	ASSQVWISGNTIY
TRBV24-1	TRBJ1-3	AASDPEGGNTIY
TRBV5-1	TRBJ1-1	ASSPGSGLRAEAF
TRBV5-1	TRBJ2-2	ASSMNLGGIANTGELF
TRBV7-9	TRBJ1-2	ASSKDHGTGGKYGYT
TRBV5-4	TRBJ1-1	ASSLGGITEAF
TRBV7-3	TRBJ2-1	ASSQTSGANNEQF
TRBV6-4	TRBJ2-1	ASSATGMNEQF
TRBV2	TRBJ2-3	ASSEPDTQY
TRBV6-2/TRBV6-3	TRBJ1-5	ASSSDVEYSNQPQH